This T cell receptor (beta chain) appears in the sequencing data of a study of T-cell memory formation after mild COVID-19. Study observations and caveats: The study detected some responding clones in pre-infection memory, suggesting cross-reactive memory joined. Clones that got smaller from day 15 to 85 had even CD4/CD8, while clones growing later tipped toward CD4+. The second-wave clones peaking on day 37 were not confirmed as SARS-CoV-2-specific.

In this sample, this clonotype turned up many times. Its antigen is undetermined. Trimming left V 7 bases short and J 3 bases short, with 9 bases between. Germline V gene lookup returns CDR1 SGHRS and CDR2 YFSETQ. The CDR3 is made up of 12 amino acids. MiXCR, applied by TCRdb to the 5' RACE reads, yields one record per CDR3 protein. The repertoire holds about 400,000 distinct CDR3 sequences, with approximately 18% as singletons. The V and J genes are TRBV5-1 and TRBJ2-3, with D possibly matching TRBD2 (5 bases). This receptor was taken from a man younger than 35 who had mild COVID-19 (a few samples of this study predate the infection). Cell type and time point are not known. The sample comprised PBMCs or a T cell subset sorted from them (not recorded which). CDR3 residues: CASGRGTDTQYF. The CDR3 region has the DNA TGCGCCAGCGGTCGGGGTACAGATACGCAGTATTTT.